This T cell receptor beta chain was captured by sequencing in a study of Ad26.COV2.S vaccination and SARS-CoV-2 variants. Study summary: Trial arm assignment for the donor was COV1001 Ad26.COV2.S. Study results and caveats: It is possible that the TCR breadth and depth analyses underestimated the total T cell responses.

Treatment in this sample: some 20 received Ad26.COV2.S at low or high dose, single or two shots; 5 received placebo; per-sample allocation not given. Samples were taken on day 63 after the first vaccine or placebo injection. In Boston, the donor was an adult between 18-55 years of age. This CDR3 has 20 residues. As for this clone: The antigen remains undetermined.

Using immunoSEQ multiplex PCR, the repertoire was profiled, and TCRdb retains in-frame clones only, with some absent. This sample carries approximately 300,000 clones, just over 85% of them seen once, and the ten largest clones take 1.9%. The genes are TRBV21-1 and TRBJ2-7; TRBD1 is the table's D call, not checked against the DNA. TRBV21-1 is a documented pseudogene. The sequence derives from a person aged 18-65 years who received the Ad26.COV2.S COVID-19 vaccine or a placebo. The sequenced sample was peripheral blood, obtained in a trial of Ad26.COV2.S vaccine versus placebo. The CDR3 nucleotides read TGTGCCAGCAGCAAAGAGGGACCGGGACAGTTTTCCCTGGGCCACTACGAGCAGTACTTC. This gives the protein CASSKEGPGQFSLGHYEQYF.